The T cell receptor beta chain described here comes from a study of CD8+CD57+ T cells in acquired aplastic anemia. V lost 1 base to trimming and J lost 6 bases, with 13 bases between them. Germline CDR1 is DFQATT and CDR2 is SNEGSKA (reference sequence). The CDR3 runs to 15 residues. Genomic DNA constituted the template upon which TCR beta VDJ and CDR3 profiling was performed. Using its own MiXCR run on the reads, TCRdb lists one record per CDR3 protein. The sample contains about 160,000 distinct CDR3 sequences, 71% of which appear only once. Whoever was chosen for sequencing had shown CD8+CD57+ cell expansion by flow cytometry. Each patient had severe acquired aplastic anemia. No therapy was given to patients before blood sampling.

The TCR originated in a human donor with aplastic anemia. V gene TRBV20-1 combines with J gene TRBJ1-6; no definite D call. What was sequenced was sorted CD4+, CD8+, or CD8+CD57+ T cells (not recorded which) from PBMCs. The CDR3 region is CSARAQEIGNSPLHF. The CDR3 DNA reads as TGCAGTGCTAGAGCTCAGGAAATCGGTAATTCACCCCTCCACTTT.